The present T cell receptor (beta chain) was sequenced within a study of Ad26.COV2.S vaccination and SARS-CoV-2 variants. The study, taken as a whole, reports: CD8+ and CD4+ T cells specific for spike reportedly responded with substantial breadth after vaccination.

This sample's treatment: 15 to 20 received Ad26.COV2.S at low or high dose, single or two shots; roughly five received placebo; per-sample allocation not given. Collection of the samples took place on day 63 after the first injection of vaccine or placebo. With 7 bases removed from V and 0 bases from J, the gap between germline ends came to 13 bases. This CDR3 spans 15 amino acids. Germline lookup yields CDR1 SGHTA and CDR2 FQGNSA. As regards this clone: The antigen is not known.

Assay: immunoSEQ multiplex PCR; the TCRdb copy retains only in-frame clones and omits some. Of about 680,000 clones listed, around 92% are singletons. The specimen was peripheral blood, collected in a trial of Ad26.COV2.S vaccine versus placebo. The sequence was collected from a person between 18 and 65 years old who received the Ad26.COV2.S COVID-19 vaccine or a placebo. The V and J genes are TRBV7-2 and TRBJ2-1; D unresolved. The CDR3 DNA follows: TGTGCCAGCACCCCACTGGTGGGCTCCTACAATGAGCAGTTCTTC. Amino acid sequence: CASTPLVGSYNEQFF.